Included here is one TCR beta chain sequence, with context. Its cognate antigen is unknown. The data are from a study of CD8 T cells in Susac syndrome. Overall study: When their blood was taken, patients with Susac syndrome were therapy-naive, taking corticosteroids, or taking intravenous immunoglobulin alone.

The V gene end was trimmed by 0 bases and the J gene end by 4 bases; junction bases not matched to a gene: 5. CDR3 length: 16 residues. Germline V lookup: CDR1 SNHLY, CDR2 FYNNEI. The TEMRA cells underwent FACS enrichment, while the CD8+ and CD4+ T cells underwent negative isolation. An amount of RNA that ranged from about 0.45 to 1 ug was reverse transcribed with random hexamers. Amplification of the TCR beta CDR3 was carried out by immunoSEQ multiplex PCR, which spanned a total of 54 Vbeta and 13 Jbeta segments. MiXCR was run by TCRdb on the immunoSEQ multiplex PCR reads, yielding one entry per CDR3 protein. The data show 95,000 to 150,000 distinct CDR3 sequences, roughly 94% seen once. Findings and limits, study-wide: Susac CD8+ cells expanded clonally the most in TEMRA cells and in active patients.

The J gene is TRBJ2-1, the V gene TRBV2; 8 nucleotides align to TRBD1. The sequence was obtained from a human donor with Susac syndrome. Sequencing input: CD8+ T cells from PBMCs. CDR3 in DNA: TGTGCCAGCAGTGAAGCGCAGGACAGGGTATACAATGAGCAGTTCTTC. This gives the protein CASSEAQDRVYNEQFF.